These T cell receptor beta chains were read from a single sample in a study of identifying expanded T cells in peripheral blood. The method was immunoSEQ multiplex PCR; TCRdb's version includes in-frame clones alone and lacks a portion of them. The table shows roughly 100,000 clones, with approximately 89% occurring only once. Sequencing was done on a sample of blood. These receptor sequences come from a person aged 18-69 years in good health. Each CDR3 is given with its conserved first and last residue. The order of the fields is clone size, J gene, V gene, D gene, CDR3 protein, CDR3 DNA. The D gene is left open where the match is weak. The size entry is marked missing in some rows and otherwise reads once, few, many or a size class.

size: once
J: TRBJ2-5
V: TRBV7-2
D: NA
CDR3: CASSFFREETQYF
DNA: TGTGCCAGCAGCTTTTTCAGGGAAGAGACCCAGTACTTC

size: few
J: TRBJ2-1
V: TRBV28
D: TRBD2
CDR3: CASRNIAGGPRSSYNEQFF
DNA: TGTGCCAGCAGAAACATAGCGGGAGGGCCCCGTAGCTCCTACAATGAGCAGTTCTTC

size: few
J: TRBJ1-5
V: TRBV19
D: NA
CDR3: CASSIAAYGTQPQHF
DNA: TGTGCCAGTAGTATTGCGGCGTACGGTACACAGCCCCAGCATTTT

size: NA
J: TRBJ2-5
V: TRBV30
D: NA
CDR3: CAWSVGSAGQETQYF
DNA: TGTGCCTGGAGTGTAGGGAGCGCCGGTCAAGAGACCCAGTACTTC

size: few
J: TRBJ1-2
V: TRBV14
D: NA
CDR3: CASSRDTKNYGYTF
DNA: TGTGCCAGCAGCCGGGACACCAAGAACTATGGCTACACCTTC

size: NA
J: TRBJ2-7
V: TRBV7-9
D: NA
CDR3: CASTKSGPVGEQYF
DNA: TGTGCCAGCACGAAATCAGGACCCGTCGGGGAGCAGTACTTC

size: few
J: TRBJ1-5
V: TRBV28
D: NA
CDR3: CASGPNQPQHF
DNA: TGTGCCAGCGGACCAAATCAGCCCCAGCATTTT

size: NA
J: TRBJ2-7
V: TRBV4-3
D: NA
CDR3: CASSQEEGAEQYF
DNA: TGCGCCAGCAGCCAAGAAGAAGGGGCCGAGCAGTACTTC

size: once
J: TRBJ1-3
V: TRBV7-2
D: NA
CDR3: CASSLDRVLGNTIYF
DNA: TGTGCCAGCAGCTTAGACAGGGTCTTGGGAAACACCATATATTTT

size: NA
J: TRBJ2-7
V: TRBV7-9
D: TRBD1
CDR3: CASSWPQGARSYEQYF
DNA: TGTGCCAGCAGCTGGCCACAGGGGGCGCGTTCCTACGAGCAGTACTTC

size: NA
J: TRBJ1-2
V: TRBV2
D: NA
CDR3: CASSEVGEDYGYTF
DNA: TGTGCCAGCAGTGAGGTAGGGGAGGACTATGGCTACACCTTC

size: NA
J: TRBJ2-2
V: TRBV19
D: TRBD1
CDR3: CASSHSGTGALRGELFF
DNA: TGTGCCAGTAGTCATTCCGGGACAGGTGCTTTAAGGGGGGAGCTGTTTTTT

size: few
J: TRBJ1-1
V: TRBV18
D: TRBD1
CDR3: CASSGQGGTEAFF
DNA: TGTGCCAGCTCGGGACAGGGGGGGACTGAAGCTTTCTTT

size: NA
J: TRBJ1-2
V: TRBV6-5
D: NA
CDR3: CASSSTVNYGYTF
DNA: TGTGCCAGCAGTTCCACAGTTAACTATGGCTACACCTTC

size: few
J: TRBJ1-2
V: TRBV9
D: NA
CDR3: CASSVTGSGSTYGYTF
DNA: TGTGCCAGCAGCGTGACTGGTTCGGGTAGTACCTATGGCTACACCTTC

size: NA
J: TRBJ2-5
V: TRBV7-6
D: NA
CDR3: CASSLPETGTQYF
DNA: TGTGCCAGCAGCTTACCCGAGACTGGGACCCAGTACTTC